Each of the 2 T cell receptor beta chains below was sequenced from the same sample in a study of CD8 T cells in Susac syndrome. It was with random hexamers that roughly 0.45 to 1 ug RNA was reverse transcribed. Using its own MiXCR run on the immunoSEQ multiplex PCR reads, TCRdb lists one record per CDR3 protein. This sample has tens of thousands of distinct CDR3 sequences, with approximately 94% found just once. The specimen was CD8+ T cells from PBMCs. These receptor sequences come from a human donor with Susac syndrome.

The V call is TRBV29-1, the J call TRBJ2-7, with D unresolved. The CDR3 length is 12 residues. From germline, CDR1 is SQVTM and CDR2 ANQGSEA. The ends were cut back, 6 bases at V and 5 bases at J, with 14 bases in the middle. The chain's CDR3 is CSVLLRFDEQYF. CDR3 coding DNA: TGCAGCGTACTTCTGAGGTTCGACGAGCAGTACTTC.

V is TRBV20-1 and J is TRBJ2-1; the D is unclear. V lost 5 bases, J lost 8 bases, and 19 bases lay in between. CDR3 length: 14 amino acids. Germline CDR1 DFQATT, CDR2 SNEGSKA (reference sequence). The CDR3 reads CSAWRSDRRDEQFF. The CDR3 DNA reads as TGCAGTGCTTGGCGTTCGGACCGACGGGATGAGCAGTTCTTC.